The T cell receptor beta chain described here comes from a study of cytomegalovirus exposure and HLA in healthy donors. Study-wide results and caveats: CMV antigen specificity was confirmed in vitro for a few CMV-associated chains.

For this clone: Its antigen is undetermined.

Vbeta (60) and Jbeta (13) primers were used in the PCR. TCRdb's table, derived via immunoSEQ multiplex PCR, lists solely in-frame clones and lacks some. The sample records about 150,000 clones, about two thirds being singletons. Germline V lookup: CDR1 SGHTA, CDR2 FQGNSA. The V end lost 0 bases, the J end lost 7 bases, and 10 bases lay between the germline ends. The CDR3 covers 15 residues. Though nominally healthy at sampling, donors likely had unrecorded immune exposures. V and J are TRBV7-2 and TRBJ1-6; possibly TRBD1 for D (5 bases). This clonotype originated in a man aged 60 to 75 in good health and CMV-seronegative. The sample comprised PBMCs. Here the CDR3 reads CASSLARGRNSPLHF. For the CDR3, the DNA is TGTGCCAGCAGCTTAGCGCGGGGGAGGAATTCACCCCTCCACTTT. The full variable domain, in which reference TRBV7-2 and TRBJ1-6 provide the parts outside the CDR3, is GAGVSQSPSNKVTEKGKDVELRCDPISGHTALYWYRQSLGQGLEFLIYFQGNSAPDKSGLPSDRFSAERTGGSVSTLTIQRTQQEDSAVYLCASSLARGRNSPLHFGNGTRLTVT.